Listed below are T cell receptor beta chains from one sample, sequenced in a study of T cell changes during pregnancy in multiple sclerosis. Profiled with immunoSEQ multiplex PCR; TCRdb holds only in-frame clones, not every one. The profile shows fewer than 40,000 clones, roughly 91% of them singletons. This specimen consisted of CD4+ T cells from peripheral blood mononuclear cells, obtained after pregnancy. These receptors all come from a female donor in good health, enrolled as a control in a pregnancy study. CDR3s include the opening cysteine and the closing phenylalanine or tryptophan. The D gene is left open where the match is weak. The size field is filled for only some rows; it gives once, few, many or a size class.

j_call	d_call	clone_size	v_call	cdr3_nt	cdr3_aa
TRBJ2-7	TRBD1	NA	TRBV25-1	TGTGCCAGCAGTGGCAGGGGGTTGCACGAGCAGTACTTC	CASSGRGLHEQYF
TRBJ2-3	TRBD1	few	TRBV10-3	TGTGCCATCAGTGAGTCAGGGACAGGGAGATATACGCAGTATTTT	CAISESGTGRYTQYF
TRBJ2-3	NA	NA	TRBV19	TGTGCCAGTAGTATATGGGGGCTCACAGATACGCAGTATTTT	CASSIWGLTDTQYF
TRBJ1-1	NA	NA	TRBV6-1	TGTGCCAGCAGGTGGGGGACTGACACTGAAGCTTTCTTT	CASRWGTDTEAFF
TRBJ2-5	NA	NA	TRBV15	TGTGCCACCAGCAGAGTGAACTATTACGAGACCCAGTACTTC	CATSRVNYYETQYF
TRBJ2-7	NA	NA	TRBV28	TGTGCCAGCAGACAGCCAATGGCCTACGAGCAGTACTTC	CASRQPMAYEQYF
TRBJ2-2	TRBD1	NA	TRBV2	TGTGCCAGCAGCCAGGGACAGCTCACCGGGGAGCTGTTTTTT	CASSQGQLTGELFF
TRBJ1-6	TRBD1	NA	TRBV7-2	TGTGCCAGCAGCCTGGGGACAGGGAATTCACCCCTCCACTTT	CASSLGTGNSPLHF
TRBJ2-2	NA	NA	TRBV6-5	TGTGCCAGCAGTTATTCGGGAGAGGGCACCGGGGAGCTGTTTTTT	CASSYSGEGTGELFF
TRBJ1-4	NA	few	TRBV6-1	TGTGCCAGCAGTGCCGCAGGGCTAACTAATGAAAAACTGTTTTTT	CASSAAGLTNEKLFF
TRBJ1-4	TRBD1	NA	TRBV27	TGTGCCAGCAGTTCCCTGACAGGGCACGTCGAAAAACTGTTTTTT	CASSSLTGHVEKLFF
TRBJ1-2	TRBD1	few	TRBV30	TGTGCCTGGAGTCCACTCTCCCCGGGACAGGTTTATGGCTACACCTTC	CAWSPLSPGQVYGYTF
TRBJ2-3	NA	NA	TRBV19	TGTGCCAGTAGGAGGACGGGAAGCACAGATACGCAGTATTTT	CASRRTGSTDTQYF
TRBJ2-7	TRBD2	NA	TRBV11-2	TGTGCCAGCAGAGCGGGGGGGCGAAACGAGCAGTACTTC	CASRAGGRNEQYF
TRBJ1-1	NA	NA	TRBV6-5	TGTGCCAGCAGTCTCGGGGGGTTCAAAGCTTTCTTT	CASSLGGFKAFF
TRBJ1-1	NA	NA	TRBV5-1	TGCGCCAGCAGCTTAGTGGCGGGGGTGAACACTGAAGCTTTCTTT	CASSLVAGVNTEAFF
TRBJ2-3	TRBD2	NA	TRBV5-1	TGCGCCAGCAGCTTAGGGACTAGCGGGAGCACAGATACGCAGTATTTT	CASSLGTSGSTDTQYF
TRBJ2-5	NA	NA	TRBV19	TGTGCCAGTAGTATAGGTCGGAACGGGGAGACCCAGTACTTC	CASSIGRNGETQYF
TRBJ1-2	TRBD1	NA	TRBV30	TGTGCCTGGAGCTACCAAGGACAGGGGGGTGGCTACACCTTC	CAWSYQGQGGGYTF
TRBJ2-1	NA	NA	TRBV7-9	TGTGCCAGCAGACAACCCAGGGAGGAGGGCCTCTACAATGAGCAGTTCTTC	CASRQPREEGLYNEQFF
TRBJ2-7	NA	NA	TRBV28	TGTGCCAGCAGTTTTCGGCGGACAGTCTACGAGCAGTACTTC	CASSFRRTVYEQYF
TRBJ1-5	NA	NA	TRBV5-1	TGCGCCAGCAGCGTGGGGCGGGACGGTTATCAGCCCCAGCATTTT	CASSVGRDGYQPQHF
TRBJ1-5	TRBD1	NA	TRBV7-2	TGTGCCAGCAGCTTAGCAGGACAGGGTGGTCAGCCCCAGCATTTT	CASSLAGQGGQPQHF
TRBJ1-2	TRBD1	NA	TRBV18	TGTGCCAGCCTGAACCAGGGGGGCTATGGCTACACCTTC	CASLNQGGYGYTF
TRBJ2-7	NA	NA	TRBV27	TGTGCCAGCAGTTTAAGTTTTATCAGGATAGGGGTCGAGCAGTACTTC	CASSLSFIRIGVEQYF
TRBJ1-3	NA	NA	TRBV6-1	TGTGCCAGCATTCAGCCCGGGGGTGGAAACACCATATATTTT	CASIQPGGGNTIYF
TRBJ1-3	NA	NA	TRBV6-5	TGTGCCAGCAGCTCGACGGGGTTAGGAGGAAACACCATATATTTT	CASSSTGLGGNTIYF
TRBJ2-3	NA	NA	TRBV10-3	TGTGCCATCAGGATCTTTACAGGTTCCACAGATACGCAGTATTTT	CAIRIFTGSTDTQYF
TRBJ2-3	NA	NA	TRBV19	TGTGCCAGTAGTAGACGACAGGGCACAGATACGCAGTATTTT	CASSRRQGTDTQYF
TRBJ2-5	TRBD2	NA	TRBV29-1	TGCAGCGGGGAGGGACTAGCGGGCCAGACCCAGTACTTC	CSGEGLAGQTQYF
TRBJ2-5	NA	NA	TRBV27	TGTGCCAGCAGTTTCGTCGGCGGCCAAGAGACCCAGTACTTC	CASSFVGGQETQYF
TRBJ1-2	NA	NA	TRBV6-1	TGTGCCAGCAGACGGACAGAAGATGGCTACACCTTC	CASRRTEDGYTF
TRBJ2-3	NA	NA	TRBV10-3	TGTGCCATGAAGGGCGGGACAGACACAGATACGCAGTATTTT	CAMKGGTDTDTQYF
TRBJ2-3	TRBD2	NA	TRBV29-1	TGCAGCGGGAGGACCGGGACTAGCGTGCTGGATACGCAGTATTTT	CSGRTGTSVLDTQYF
TRBJ1-1	NA	NA	TRBV28	TGTGCCAGCAGGGGGCGGTGGACTGAAGCTTTCTTT	CASRGRWTEAFF
TRBJ2-3	NA	NA	TRBV6-4	TGTGCCAGCAGTGTCGAGAGCCACACAGATACGCAGTATTTT	CASSVESHTDTQYF
TRBJ1-4	TRBD1	NA	TRBV6-6	TGTGCCAGCAGGAGGGGACAGGGGAGTGAAAAAGTGTTTTTT	CASRRGQGSEKVFF
TRBJ1-2	NA	few	TRBV6-4	TGTGCCAGCAGTGCACAGCCAGCTAACTATGGCTACACCTTC	CASSAQPANYGYTF
TRBJ2-7	NA	NA	TRBV27	TGTGCCAGCAGTTTAGGGACACCGCCCTACGAGCAGTACTTC	CASSLGTPPYEQYF
TRBJ2-7	TRBD2	NA	TRBV25-1	TGTGCCAGCAGTGTGGGGTTAGCGGGAGGTCGGTACGAGCAGTACTTC	CASSVGLAGGRYEQYF
TRBJ2-3	TRBD2	NA	TRBV5-1	TGCGCCAGCAGCCCAGGACTAGCGGGGACGTTCATGGATACGCAGTATTTT	CASSPGLAGTFMDTQYF
TRBJ2-1	TRBD2	few	TRBV19	TGTGCCAGTAGTACAAGGACTAGCCCGGGGACCTACAATGAGCAGTTCTTC	CASSTRTSPGTYNEQFF
TRBJ2-7	NA	NA	TRBV7-9	TGTGCCAGCAGCCTACAGTTCTACGAGCAGTACTTC	CASSLQFYEQYF
TRBJ2-2	TRBD2	NA	TRBV30	TGTGCCTGGAGTGTACTAGCGGGGGACACCGGGGAGCTGTTTTTT	CAWSVLAGDTGELFF
TRBJ2-3	TRBD1	NA	TRBV18	TGTGCCAGCTCACCAAGGGACAGGGTCGCAGATACGCAGTATTTT	CASSPRDRVADTQYF